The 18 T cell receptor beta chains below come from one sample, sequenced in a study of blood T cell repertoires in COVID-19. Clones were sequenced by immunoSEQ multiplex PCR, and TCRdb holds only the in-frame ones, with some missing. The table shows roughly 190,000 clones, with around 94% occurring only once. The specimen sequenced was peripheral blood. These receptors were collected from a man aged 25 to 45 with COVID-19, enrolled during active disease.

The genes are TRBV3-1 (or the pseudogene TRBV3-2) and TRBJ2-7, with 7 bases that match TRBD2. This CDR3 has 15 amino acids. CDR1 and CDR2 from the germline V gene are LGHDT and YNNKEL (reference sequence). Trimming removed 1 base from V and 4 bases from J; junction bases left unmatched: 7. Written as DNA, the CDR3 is TGTGCCAGCAGCCAAGGACGGGGGGACCTTTACGAGCAGTACTTC. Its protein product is CASSQGRGDLYEQYF.

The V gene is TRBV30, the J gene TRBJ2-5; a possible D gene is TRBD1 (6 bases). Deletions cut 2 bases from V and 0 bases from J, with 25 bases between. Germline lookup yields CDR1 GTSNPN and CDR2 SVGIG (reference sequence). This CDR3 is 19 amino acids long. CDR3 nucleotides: TGTGCCTGGAGTACCACGCGACCGAGCAGGGGCTTGTACCAAGAGACCCAGTACTTC. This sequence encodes CAWSTTRPSRGLYQETQYF. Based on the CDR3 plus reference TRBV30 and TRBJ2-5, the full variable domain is SQTIHQWPATLVQPVGSPLSLECTVEGTSNPNLYWYRQAAGRGLQLLFYSVGIGQISSEVPQNLSASRPQDRQFILSSKKLLLSDSGFYLCAWSTTRPSRGLYQETQYFGPGTRLLVL.

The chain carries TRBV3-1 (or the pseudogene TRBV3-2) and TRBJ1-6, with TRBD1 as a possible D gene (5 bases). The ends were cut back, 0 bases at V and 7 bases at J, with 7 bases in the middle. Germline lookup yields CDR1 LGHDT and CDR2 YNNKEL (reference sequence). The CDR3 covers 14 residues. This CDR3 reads CASSQETANSPLHF. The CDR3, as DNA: TGTGCCAGCAGCCAAGAGACAGCGAATTCACCCCTCCACTTT.

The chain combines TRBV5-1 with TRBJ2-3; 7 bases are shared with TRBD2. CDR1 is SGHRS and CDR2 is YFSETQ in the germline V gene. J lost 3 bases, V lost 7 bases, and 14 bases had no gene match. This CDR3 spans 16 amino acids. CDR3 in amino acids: CASPCRGGERTDTQYF. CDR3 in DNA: TGCGCCAGCCCGTGTCGGGGAGGGGAGAGGACAGATACGCAGTATTTT.

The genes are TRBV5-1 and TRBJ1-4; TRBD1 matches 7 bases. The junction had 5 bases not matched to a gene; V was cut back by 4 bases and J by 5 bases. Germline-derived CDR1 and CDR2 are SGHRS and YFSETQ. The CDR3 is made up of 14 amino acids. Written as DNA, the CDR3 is TGCGCCAGCAGCCCCGGACAGGAGAATGAAAAACTGTTTTTT. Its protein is CASSPGQENEKLFF.

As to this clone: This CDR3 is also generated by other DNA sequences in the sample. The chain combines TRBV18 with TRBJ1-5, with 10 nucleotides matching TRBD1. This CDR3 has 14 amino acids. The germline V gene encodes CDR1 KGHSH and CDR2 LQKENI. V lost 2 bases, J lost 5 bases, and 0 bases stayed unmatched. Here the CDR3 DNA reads TGTGCCAGCTCACCAGGGACAGGGGATCAGCCCCAGCATTTT. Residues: CASSPGTGDQPQHF.

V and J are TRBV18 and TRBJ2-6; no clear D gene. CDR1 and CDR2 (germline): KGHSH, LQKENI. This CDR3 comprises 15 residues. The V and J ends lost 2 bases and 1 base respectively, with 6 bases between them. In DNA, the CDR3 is TGTGCCAGCTCACCAGCGGTATCTGGGGCCAACGTCCTGACTTTC. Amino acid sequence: CASSPAVSGANVLTF.

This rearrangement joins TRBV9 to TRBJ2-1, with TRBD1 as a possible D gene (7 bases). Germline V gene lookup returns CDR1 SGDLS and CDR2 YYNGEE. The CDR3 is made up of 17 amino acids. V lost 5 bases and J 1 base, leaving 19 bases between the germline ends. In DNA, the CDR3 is TGTGCCAGCAGTGATCAGGGGCCAGGGGGGTCCTACAATGAGCAGTTCTTC. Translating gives CASSDQGPGGSYNEQFF.

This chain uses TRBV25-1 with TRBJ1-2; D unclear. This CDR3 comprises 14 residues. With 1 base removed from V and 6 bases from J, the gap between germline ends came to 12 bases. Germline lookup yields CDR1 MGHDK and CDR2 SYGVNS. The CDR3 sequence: CASSEFTYGDGYTF. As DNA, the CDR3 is TGTGCCAGCAGTGAATTTACGTACGGGGATGGCTACACCTTC.

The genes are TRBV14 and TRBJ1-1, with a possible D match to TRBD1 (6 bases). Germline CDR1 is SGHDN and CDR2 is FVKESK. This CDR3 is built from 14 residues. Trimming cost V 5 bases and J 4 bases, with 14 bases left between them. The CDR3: CASSGKGTITEAFF. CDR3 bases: TGTGCCAGCAGCGGAAAAGGGACAATCACTGAAGCTTTCTTT.

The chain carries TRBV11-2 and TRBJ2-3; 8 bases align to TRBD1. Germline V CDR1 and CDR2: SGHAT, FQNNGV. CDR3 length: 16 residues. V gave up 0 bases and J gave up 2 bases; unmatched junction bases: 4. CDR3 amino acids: CASSLEWGQDTDTQYF. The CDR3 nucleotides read TGTGCCAGCAGCTTAGAGTGGGGACAGGACACAGATACGCAGTATTTT.

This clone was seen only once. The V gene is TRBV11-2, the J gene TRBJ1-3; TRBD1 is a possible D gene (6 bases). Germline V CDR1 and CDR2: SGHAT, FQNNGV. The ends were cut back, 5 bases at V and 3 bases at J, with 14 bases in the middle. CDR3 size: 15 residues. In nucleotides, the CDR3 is TGTGCCAGCAGCGTAACTGGGGGCTTTGGAAACACCATATATTTT. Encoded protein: CASSVTGGFGNTIYF.

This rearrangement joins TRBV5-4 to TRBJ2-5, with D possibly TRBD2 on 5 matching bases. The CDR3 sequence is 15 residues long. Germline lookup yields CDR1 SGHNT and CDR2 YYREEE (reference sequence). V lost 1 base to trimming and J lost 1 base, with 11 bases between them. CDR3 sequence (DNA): TGTGCCAGCAGCTTGTATATACGGGGCCAAGAGACCCAGTACTTC. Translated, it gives CASSLYIRGQETQYF.

The DNA of the CDR3 is TGTGCCAGCAGTGAAGAACAGGCCTACGATTCACCCCTCCACTTT. It codes for CASSEEQAYDSPLHF. The J gene is TRBJ1-6, the V gene TRBV2, with D tentatively TRBD1 (5 bases). The V gene's germline CDR1 is SNHLY and CDR2 FYNNEI. V shed 1 base and J shed 8 bases, with 12 bases lying between them. The CDR3 has 15 residues.

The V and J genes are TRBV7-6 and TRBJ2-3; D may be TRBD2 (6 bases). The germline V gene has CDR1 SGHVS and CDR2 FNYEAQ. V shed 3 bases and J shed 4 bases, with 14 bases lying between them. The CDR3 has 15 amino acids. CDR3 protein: CASSLGNSGADTQYF. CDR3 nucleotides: TGTGCCAGCAGCTTGGGCAATTCGGGGGCAGATACGCAGTATTTT.

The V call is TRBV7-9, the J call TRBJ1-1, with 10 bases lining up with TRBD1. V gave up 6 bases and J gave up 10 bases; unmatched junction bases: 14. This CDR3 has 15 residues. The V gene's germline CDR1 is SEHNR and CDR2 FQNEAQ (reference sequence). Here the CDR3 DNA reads TGTGCCAGCAGTTCAACCGGGACAGGGGTACTCTCAGCTTTCTTT. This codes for CASSSTGTGVLSAFF.

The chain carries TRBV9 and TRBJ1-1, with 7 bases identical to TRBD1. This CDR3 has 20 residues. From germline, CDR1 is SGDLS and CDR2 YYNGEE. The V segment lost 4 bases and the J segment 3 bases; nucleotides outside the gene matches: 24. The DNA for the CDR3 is TGTGCCAGCAGCTTCAGCACGGAGGGGGGACAGAGCATCTATCACACTGAAGCTTTCTTT. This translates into CASSFSTEGGQSIYHTEAFF.

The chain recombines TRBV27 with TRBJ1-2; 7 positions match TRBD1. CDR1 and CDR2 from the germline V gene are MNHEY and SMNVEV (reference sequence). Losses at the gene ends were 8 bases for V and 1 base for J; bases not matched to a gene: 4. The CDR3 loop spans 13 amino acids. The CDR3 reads CASGTADNYGYTF. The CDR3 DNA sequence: TGTGCCAGCGGGACAGCCGATAACTATGGCTACACCTTC.